The text below deals with one T cell receptor beta chain. Its antigen target is currently unknown. A read error may account for a junction end that differs from germline. The sample comes from a study of CD8+CD57+ T cells in acquired aplastic anemia listed by TCRdb under 2018. Describing the broader study: On average, sorted CD4+ and CD8+ cells yielded 3.2 ug of extracted DNA, with a range of roughly 0.18 to 30 ug. CD8+CD57+ expansion was defined as frequency above the mean frequency observed in healthy subjects. Results the study describes overall, beyond this receptor: CD8+ Simpson's diversity did not differ significantly between patients and healthy controls (P=0.060). About 28 CD8+ CDR3 sequences were found in both patients and controls but appeared to be highly expressed in patients and within the immunodominant clones of the patients.

The CDR3, from cysteine to phenylalanine, totals 18 residues. Of all the DNA, just the CDR3 is kept, 54 bases in frame from base 1. CDR1 and CDR2 are read off the germline V gene (reference sequence) as LGHDT and YNNKEL. Patients chosen for sequencing had shown expansion of CD8+CD57+ cells by flow cytometry. Severe acquired aplastic anemia was diagnosed in all patients according to International Study of Aplastic Anemia and Agranulocytosis and Camitta criteria. No patient had received any therapy when blood was sampled. The study deep-sequenced TCR repertoires of sorted CD4+ and CD8+ blood T cells from severe aplastic anemia patients and healthy subjects. In the USA, patient enrollment took place under clinicaltrials.gov protocols 00001620, 01623167, 00001397, 00071045, 00081523 and 00961064. Ficoll-Paque density gradient centrifugation was used to isolate peripheral blood mononuclear cells. Before DNA was extracted, CD4+ and CD8+ T cells were sorted using either FACS or magnetic beads.

Genomic DNA was used as template for profiling of TCR beta VDJ combinations and CDR3 sequences. An Illumina HiSeq 2000 was used for TCR repertoire sequencing. As for how the authors treated the data: Repertoires were assessed using TRBV/TRBJ rearrangement plots, CDR3 size and DJ length profiles, and Simpson's diversity index. The immunodominant clone was defined as the most abundant DNA sequence in deep sequencing data. CDR3 amino acid sequences were screened for sharing across subjects and compared with published repertoires and the VDJdb database. TCRdb handled the public reads itself, with Q25 trimming in fastp and clone calling in MiXCR, and kept productive beta chains. CDR3 protein sequences are deduplicated, and each keeps its most common genes and DNA. Clone size and V and J calls follow TCRdb, not the original study. In this sample the table shows around 200,000 distinct CDR3 sequences, 40% to 55% of which occur a single time. Jointly, the top ten make up around a tenth of the sample.

The receptor's source is a human donor with aplastic anemia. The rearrangement joined TRBV3-1 to TRBJ2-3, with TRBD1 identical over 8 junction bases. The source material was sorted CD4+, CD8+, or CD8+CD57+ T cells (not recorded which) from PBMCs. The CDR3 reads as follows: CASSQDRIGQGYTGTQYF. The base sequence is TGTGCCAGCAGCCAAGATCGGATAGGACAGGGATACACAGGTACGCAGTATTTT.